The 26 T cell receptor beta chains reported below all come from one sample, sequenced in a study of blood T cell repertoires in COVID-19. Libraries were prepared by immunoSEQ multiplex PCR; TCRdb keeps only in-frame clonotypes and omits some of them. The sample consists of 90,000 to 150,000 clones, almost 90% of them appearing once. Sequenced: peripheral blood. These TCRs come from a woman between 45 and 65 years old with active or convalescent COVID-19.

Only a few counts were recorded for this clone. This chain joins TRBV10-2 and TRBJ1-3; D is unresolved. The germline CDR1 and CDR2 sequences are WSHSY and SAAADI. This CDR3 is 16 amino acids long. Trimming shortened V by 2 bases and J by 0 bases, and 11 bases separated the two germline ends. Here the CDR3 DNA reads TGCGCCAGCAGTGAGGGCTGGGCAGGCTCTGGAAACACCATATATTTT. Its protein product is CASSEGWAGSGNTIYF.

The V and J genes are TRBV18 and TRBJ2-6; the match to TRBD1 covers 9 bases. The length of the CDR3 is 17 residues. The germline V gene has CDR1 KGHSH and CDR2 LQKENI. Trimming cost V 2 bases and J 2 bases; bases outside gene matches: 4. The CDR3 DNA reads as TGTGCCAGCTCACCAACAGGGGGCACGGCTGGGGCCAACGTCCTGACTTTC. It specifies CASSPTGGTAGANVLTF.

The chain carries TRBV5-1 and TRBJ2-3, with TRBD2 matching over 11 bases. The germline V gene has CDR1 SGHRS and CDR2 YFSETQ. The CDR3 length is 17 residues. The junction had 11 bases not matched to a gene; V was cut back by 3 bases and J by 5 bases. The CDR3 region is CASSSRLAGRGKDTQYF. The CDR3 DNA follows: TGCGCCAGCAGCTCCCGACTAGCGGGACGAGGGAAAGATACGCAGTATTTT.

This chain links TRBV4-3 with TRBJ1-2; 9 positions agree with TRBD1. The CDR3 is 14 amino acids. V shed 3 bases, J shed 6 bases, and the junction held 5 bases outside the gene matches. CDR1 and CDR2 from the germline V gene are LGHNA and YSLEER. The CDR3 protein is CASSQAGQGNGYTF. CDR3 sequence (DNA): TGCGCCAGCAGCCAGGCGGGACAGGGCAATGGCTACACCTTC.

On this clone: The junction shows a germline mismatch at one end, possibly a read error. CDR3 region: CASSLGQFEKLFF. The CDR3 DNA reads TGTGCCAGCAGTTTAGGACAGTTTGAAAAACTGTTTTTT. The chain has TRBV7-9 and TRBJ1-4, with D perhaps matching TRBD1 (6 bases). CDR3 length: 13 amino acids. The germline V gene has CDR1 SEHNR and CDR2 FQNEAQ (reference sequence).

V is TRBV28 and J is TRBJ2-7, with TRBD1 identical over 8 bases. Trimming took 6 bases from V and 2 from J; bases not matched to a gene: 9. Germline lookup yields CDR1 MDHEN and CDR2 SYDVKM. CDR3 length equals 15 residues. The CDR3 coding sequence is TGTGCCAGCAGCAATTCGTGGACAGGGCCCTACGAGCAGTACTTC. This encodes CASSNSWTGPYEQYF.

The chain combines TRBV9 with TRBJ1-1; weak D call: TRBD1 (5 bases). This CDR3 comprises 13 residues. Trimming shortened V by 3 bases and J by 2 bases, and 8 bases separated the two germline ends. Germline V gives CDR1 SGDLS, CDR2 YYNGEE. The DNA for the CDR3 is TGTGCCAGCAGCGAACAGGCCAACACTGAAGCTTTCTTT. This translates into CASSEQANTEAFF.

The chain couples TRBV5-1 to TRBJ2-5; 10 nucleotides align to TRBD2. The germline V gene has CDR1 SGHRS and CDR2 YFSETQ. J gave up 5 bases and V 0 bases, and 10 bases lay outside the gene matches. The CDR3 extends over 17 amino acids. CDR3 coding DNA: TGCGCCAGCAGCTTGGAGAGCGGGAGGGCCCTCGGGGAGACCCAGTACTTC. Protein: CASSLESGRALGETQYF.

The chain joins TRBV29-1 to TRBJ2-1, with D uncertain. Germline V gives CDR1 SQVTM, CDR2 ANQGSEA. The CDR3 consists of 13 residues. V was clipped by 6 bases and J by 8 bases, with 17 bases between them. CDR3 region: CSVPLSLSDEQFF. CDR3 nucleotide sequence: TGCAGCGTCCCCTTGAGCTTGAGCGATGAGCAGTTCTTC.

The CDR3 nucleotides read TGTGCCAGTAGTATAGGTAGCACTGAAGCTTTCTTT. It is translated as CASSIGSTEAFF. The rearrangement links TRBV19 to TRBJ1-1; unclear D gene. The V end lost 1 base, the J end lost 4 bases, and 4 bases lay between the germline ends. Looked up from germline, CDR1 is LNHDA and CDR2 is SQIVND (reference sequence). The CDR3 covers 12 residues.

V and J are TRBV28 and TRBJ1-1, with TRBD1 as a possible D gene (5 bases). Trimming left V 3 bases short and J 1 base short, with 15 bases between. Germline CDR1 is MDHEN and CDR2 is SYDVKM. The CDR3 has 16 amino acids. CDR3 amino acids: CASSFSGQGGNTEAFF. The CDR3 nucleotides read TGTGCCAGCAGTTTTAGTGGGCAGGGAGGGAACACTGAAGCTTTCTTT.

This chain uses TRBV5-1 with TRBJ2-5, with a possible D match to TRBD1 (6 bases). Germline V lookup: CDR1 SGHRS, CDR2 YFSETQ. The CDR3 runs 14 residues. Trimming took off 2 bases at V and 3 bases at J, with 11 bases between the two ends. CDR3 nucleotides: TGCGCCAGCAGCTTACGGGACATAGAAGAGACCCAGTACTTC. Translating it yields CASSLRDIEETQYF.

This rearrangement joins TRBV15 to TRBJ2-2; D call uncertain. The CDR3 length is 14 residues. V lost 4 bases, J lost 4 bases, and 10 bases lay in between. Germline V gene data show CDR1 as LNHNV and CDR2 as YYDKDF (reference sequence). CDR3 region: CATSIIRFTGELFF. CDR3 nucleotide sequence: TGTGCCACCAGCATAATCAGGTTCACCGGGGAGCTGTTTTTT.

The gene calls are TRBV28 and TRBJ1-1; the D gene is possibly TRBD1 (5 bases). This CDR3 spans 13 amino acids. CDR1 and CDR2 from the germline V gene are MDHEN and SYDVKM. V gave up 6 bases and J gave up 1 base, with 9 bases separating them. CDR3 sequence: CASRRDGNTEAFF. CDR3 nucleotides: TGTGCCAGCAGGCGGGACGGGAACACTGAAGCTTTCTTT.

This chain connects TRBV18 to TRBJ2-7; 11 positions agree with TRBD2. From germline, CDR1 is KGHSH and CDR2 LQKENI. V shed 0 bases, J shed 5 bases, and the junction held 6 bases outside the gene matches. The CDR3 totals 16 residues. The CDR3 is CASSPPGLAGGNEQYF. The DNA for the CDR3 is TGTGCCAGCTCACCACCTGGTCTAGCGGGAGGTAACGAGCAGTACTTC. The entire variable domain, with the rest obtained from reference TRBV18 and TRBJ2-7, is as follows: NAGVMQNPRHLVRRRGQEARLRCSPMKGHSHVYWYRQLPEEGLKFMVYLQKENIIDESGMPKERFSAEFPKEGPSILRIQQVVRGDSAAYFCASSPPGLAGGNEQYFGPGTRLTVT.

The chain has TRBV9 and TRBJ2-3, with 8 bases fitting TRBD2. There are 16 residues in the CDR3. The germline V gene has CDR1 SGDLS and CDR2 YYNGEE. The V gene end was trimmed by 4 bases and the J gene end by 0 bases; junction bases not matched to a gene: 7. The CDR3 bases are TGTGCCAGCAGCCCCCCGGGGGGGGACAGCACAGATACGCAGTATTTT. Encoded protein: CASSPPGGDSTDTQYF.

J is TRBJ2-3 and V is TRBV20-1; 7 nucleotides align to TRBD1. The CDR3 is 17 amino acids. Trimming took 3 bases from V and 2 from J; bases not matched to a gene: 14. Germline assignment: CDR1 DFQATT and CDR2 SNEGSKA (reference sequence). CDR3: CSASPVFPQGNTDTQYF. As DNA, the CDR3 is TGCAGTGCTAGTCCAGTTTTTCCACAGGGGAACACAGATACGCAGTATTTT.

V is TRBV5-1 and J is TRBJ2-3; tentatively, D is TRBD1 (5 bases). Deletions cut 4 bases from V and 5 bases from J, with 8 bases between. The germline gives CDR1 SGHRS, CDR2 YFSETQ. The CDR3 sequence is 12 residues long. The CDR3 DNA reads TGCGCCAGCAGCGACAGCTTAGATACGCAGTATTTT. This sequence encodes CASSDSLDTQYF.

The V call is TRBV11-2, the J call TRBJ2-1; 9 bases align to TRBD1. The CDR3 is 15 residues long. Germline CDR1 SGHAT, CDR2 FQNNGV. V trimming: 5 bases; J trimming: 6 bases; junction bases outside the gene matches: 8. CDR3 nucleotides: TGTGCCAGCAGCCCTACAGGGGGCAGAGGCAATGAGCAGTTCTTC. It yields the protein CASSPTGGRGNEQFF. Full variable domain (missing parts from reference TRBV11-2 and TRBJ2-1): EAGVAQSPRYKIIEKRQSVAFWCNPISGHATLYWYQQILGQGPKLLIQFQNNGVVDDSQLPKDRFSAERLKGVDSTLKIQPAKLEDSAVYLCASSPTGGRGNEQFFGPGTRLTVL.

This clone was detected a few times. The CDR3 nucleotides are TGCGCCAGCAGACTTACTTCAGGGCAGCCCCAGCATTTT. Protein: CASRLTSGQPQHF. This chain uses TRBV5-1 with TRBJ1-5; tentative D call: TRBD1 (5 bases). The ends were cut back, 5 bases at V and 7 bases at J, with 13 bases in the middle. The CDR3 has 13 amino acids. Germline CDR1 is SGHRS and CDR2 is YFSETQ.

V and J are TRBV28 and TRBJ2-7, with 10 bases identical to TRBD1. Germline CDR1 MDHEN, CDR2 SYDVKM. After removal of 5 bases from V and 9 bases from J, the junction contained 7 bases not matched to a gene. This CDR3 spans 13 amino acids. The DNA of the CDR3 is TGTGCCAGCAGTGGGGGACAGGGGCTTAGGCAGTACTTC. Protein product: CASSGGQGLRQYF. Together with reference TRBV28 and TRBJ2-7, the CDR3 gives the full variable domain: DVKVTQSSRYLVKRTGEKVFLECVQDMDHENMFWYRQDPGLGLRLIYFSYDVKMKEKGDIPEGYSVSREKKERFSLILESASTNQTSMYLCASSGGQGLRQYFGPGTRLTVT.

The chain employs TRBV9 and TRBJ2-7; weak D call: TRBD2 (5 bases). V lost 0 bases and J 2 bases, leaving 12 bases between the germline ends. This CDR3 spans 15 amino acids. The V gene's germline CDR1 is SGDLS and CDR2 YYNGEE. The CDR3 region is CASSVESGTTYEQYF. The CDR3 nucleotides read TGTGCCAGCAGCGTAGAGAGCGGAACGACCTACGAGCAGTACTTC.

The gene calls are TRBV2 and TRBJ1-1; no clear D gene. Germline V lookup: CDR1 SNHLY, CDR2 FYNNEI. The ends were cut back, 6 bases at V and 1 base at J, with 9 bases in the middle. The CDR3 is 13 amino acids. The CDR3 reads CASRQTANTEAFF. CDR3 in DNA: TGTGCCAGCAGACAAACAGCGAACACTGAAGCTTTCTTT.

This chain connects TRBV9 to TRBJ2-3; 11 nucleotides align to TRBD2. CDR1 and CDR2 from the germline V gene are SGDLS and YYNGEE. J gave up 1 base and V 1 base, and 11 bases lay outside the gene matches. This CDR3 contains 19 residues. CDR3: CASSVLLSGTSGRTDTQYF. CDR3 nucleotides: TGTGCCAGCAGCGTACTGCTATCGGGGACTAGCGGTCGCACAGATACGCAGTATTTT.

The rearrangement uses TRBV7-2 and TRBJ2-1, with TRBD2 identical over 8 bases. Germline V gene lookup returns CDR1 SGHTA and CDR2 FQGNSA. With 5 bases clipped from V and 16 bases from J, the junction kept 10 bases outside the gene matches. CDR3 size: 12 residues. The CDR3 region is CASSPPGTSLFF. CDR3 nucleotides: TGTGCCAGCAGCCCCCCCGGGACTAGTCTCTTCTTC.

In this sample, this clone turned up a few times. The genes are TRBV5-4 and TRBJ1-2; D is ambiguous. The CDR3 spans 13 residues. CDR1 and CDR2 from the germline V gene are SGHNT and YYREEE (reference sequence). Trimming stripped 4 bases from V and 7 bases from J, with 14 bases between. The CDR3 DNA sequence: TGTGCCAGCAGCAACGACGGGAGCGGTGGCTACACCTTC. Its translation is CASSNDGSGGYTF.